This passage covers 20 T cell receptor beta chains from one sample sequenced in a study of blood T cell repertoires in COVID-19. Sequenced by immunoSEQ multiplex PCR; TCRdb stores in-frame clones only, minus some. The repertoire holds about 82,000 clones, with around 88% as singletons. Sequenced input: PBMCs or T cells enriched from blood (not recorded which). These receptors were taken from a woman in her forties or fifties with acute COVID-19.

The rearrangement links TRBV5-1 to TRBJ1-1; 7 nucleotides agree with TRBD1. V lost 4 bases and J lost 2; bases outside the gene matches: 8. CDR3 size: 15 residues. CDR1 and CDR2 from the germline V gene are SGHRS and YFSETQ. The CDR3 DNA reads as TGCGCCAGCAGCCCAACGACAGGGATAAACACTGAAGCTTTCTTT. As protein: CASSPTTGINTEAFF.

This chain uses TRBV27 with TRBJ1-4, with D unclear. The ends were cut back, 2 bases at V and 7 bases at J, with 11 bases in the middle. The CDR3 consists of 14 residues. Germline loops: CDR1 MNHEY, CDR2 SMNVEV (reference sequence). CDR3 DNA sequence: TGTGCCAGCAGTTTAAAACCGGGGAGTGAAAAACTGTTTTTT. Protein sequence: CASSLKPGSEKLFF.

V gene TRBV7-3 combines with J gene TRBJ2-1; a weak D match, TRBD1 (5 bases). CDR3 length: 14 amino acids. V was clipped by 6 bases and J by 6 bases, with 15 bases between them. Germline CDR1 SGHTA, CDR2 FQGTGA. CDR3 coding DNA: TGTGCCAGCAGTCCAGGGTGGCTCAGCAATGAGCAGTTCTTC. It specifies CASSPGWLSNEQFF.

The chain has TRBV18 and TRBJ1-3; TRBD1 is a possible D gene (6 bases). Germline-derived CDR1 and CDR2 are KGHSH and LQKENI. This CDR3 has 18 residues. Trimming took off 3 bases at V and 1 base at J, with 19 bases between the two ends. The CDR3 region has the DNA TGTGCCAGCTCACCCCGTTTGACAGGCCCGGGTTCTGGAAACACCATATATTTT. Translating it yields CASSPRLTGPGSGNTIYF. The full variable domain, with the rest looked up from reference TRBV18 and TRBJ1-3, is NAGVMQNPRHLVRRRGQEARLRCSPMKGHSHVYWYRQLPEEGLKFMVYLQKENIIDESGMPKERFSAEFPKEGPSILRIQQVVRGDSAAYFCASSPRLTGPGSGNTIYFGEGSWLTVV.

The J gene is TRBJ2-3, the V gene TRBV2, with D possibly TRBD2 on 6 matching bases. Per the germline V gene, CDR1 is SNHLY and CDR2 is FYNNEI. V dropped 5 bases and J dropped 0 bases, with 18 bases sitting between them. CDR3 length: 17 residues. The CDR3 sequence is CASSREARRLSTDTQYF. The CDR3 bases are TGTGCCAGCAGTAGGGAGGCCCGTAGACTCAGCACAGATACGCAGTATTTT.

V usage is TRBV7-6 and J usage is TRBJ2-1, with 12 bases identical to TRBD2. Germline V gene lookup returns CDR1 SGHVS and CDR2 FNYEAQ. The CDR3 spans 17 residues. The V and J ends lost 1 base and 6 bases, in that order; junction bases with no gene match: 7. DNA for the CDR3: TGTGCCAGCAGCTTAGGGGGTACTAGCGGGAGGATCAATGAGCAGTTCTTC. Its protein product is CASSLGGTSGRINEQFF.

This clone was detected once. The rearrangement uses TRBV27 and TRBJ1-2, with 11 bases that match TRBD1. CDR3 length equals 14 residues. V lost 3 bases, J lost 6 bases, and 3 bases stayed unmatched. CDR1 MNHEY and CDR2 SMNVEV come from the germline V gene (reference sequence). CDR3 coding DNA: TGTGCCAGCAGTTTCCGGGACAGGGGGAATGGCTACACCTTC. Its translation is CASSFRDRGNGYTF.

J is TRBJ2-5 and V is TRBV5-1; possibly TRBD1 for D (5 bases). Per the germline V gene, CDR1 is SGHRS and CDR2 is YFSETQ. This CDR3 region has 14 residues. Trimming cost V 0 bases and J 1 base, with 7 bases left between them. In DNA, the CDR3 is TGCGCCAGCAGCTTGGGACAGTTCCAAGAGACCCAGTACTTC. It is translated as CASSLGQFQETQYF.

The chain joins TRBV24-1 to TRBJ2-1; tentatively, D is TRBD1 (7 bases). The CDR3 is made up of 16 amino acids. Germline V CDR1 and CDR2: KGHDR, SFDVKD. With 5 bases removed from V and 2 bases from J, the gap between germline ends came to 15 bases. CDR3 in DNA: TGTGCCACCAGTGCCCAGGGGGGAGAGACCTACAATGAGCAGTTCTTC. Residues: CATSAQGGETYNEQFF.

The chain joins TRBV6-5 to TRBJ2-5; D is unclear. CDR3 length equals 11 residues. Germline values: CDR1 MNHEY, CDR2 SVGAGI. V lost 6 bases and J lost 4, with 6 bases in between. The CDR3 DNA is TGTGCCAGCAGGACAAGAGAGACCCAGTACTTC. Amino acids: CASRTRETQYF.

The chain carries TRBV11-2 and TRBJ2-3, with D perhaps matching TRBD2 (5 bases). V was clipped by 8 bases and J by 2 bases, with 11 bases between them. The CDR3 sequence is 13 residues long. CDR1 is SGHAT and CDR2 is FQNNGV in the germline V gene. The CDR3 sequence is CASALGATDTQYF. The CDR3 coding sequence is TGTGCCAGCGCCCTGGGAGCCACAGATACGCAGTATTTT.

The V and J genes are TRBV6-5 and TRBJ1-1; TRBD1 agrees at 7 bases. In germline, CDR1 is MNHEY, CDR2 SVGAGI. V lost 5 bases to trimming and J lost 4 bases; unmatched junction nucleotides: 4. The CDR3 runs 13 residues. The CDR3 is CASSTGVITEAFF. The CDR3 region has the DNA TGTGCCAGCAGTACAGGGGTAATCACTGAAGCTTTCTTT.

The V and J genes are TRBV4-1 and TRBJ2-1; D is possibly TRBD2 (6 bases). This CDR3 is 16 amino acids long. In germline, CDR1 is MGHRA, CDR2 YSYEKL. Trimming took off 1 base at V and 3 bases at J, with 13 bases between the two ends. The CDR3 region is CASSQATSRGYNEQFF. CDR3 DNA sequence: TGCGCCAGCAGCCAAGCGACCTCGCGGGGCTACAATGAGCAGTTCTTC.

The chain recombines TRBV9 with TRBJ2-1, with a tentative D call TRBD2 (6 bases). The CDR3 is made up of 13 amino acids. Per the germline V gene, CDR1 is SGDLS and CDR2 is YYNGEE. Trimming left V 2 bases short and J 8 bases short, with 11 bases between. The chain's CDR3 is CASSVQGDYEQFF. The CDR3 DNA reads as TGTGCCAGCAGCGTCCAAGGGGACTATGAGCAGTTCTTC.

The gene calls are TRBV11-2 and TRBJ1-2; D is uncertain. Germline loops: CDR1 SGHAT, CDR2 FQNNGV. CDR3 length: 15 residues. The germline V and J ends were trimmed by 2 bases and 4 bases, with 14 bases remaining between them. In DNA form, the CDR3 reads TGTGCCAGCAGCTTATCCGGTCCCCTGAGCTATGGCTACACCTTC. It specifies CASSLSGPLSYGYTF.

This rearrangement joins TRBV29-1 to TRBJ2-1; TRBD2 might be the D (6 bases). Trimming removed 3 bases at V and 9 bases at J, with 21 bases between. This CDR3 is built from 15 residues. The germline V gene encodes CDR1 SQVTM and CDR2 ANQGSEA. The CDR3 DNA follows: TGCAGCGTTGAGCTCGGGACTTCCATGGGTGGTGAGCAGTTCTTC. Translated: CSVELGTSMGGEQFF.

This clone appeared once. V usage is TRBV5-1 and J usage is TRBJ1-2, with 8 nucleotides matching TRBD1. V trimming: 0 bases; J trimming: 8 bases; junction bases outside the gene matches: 6. CDR1 SGHRS and CDR2 YFSETQ come from the germline V gene. The CDR3 spans 14 residues. The CDR3 protein is CASSLESGGEGYTF. CDR3 coding DNA: TGCGCCAGCAGCTTGGAATCAGGGGGCGAGGGCTACACCTTC.

The chain couples TRBV6-5 to TRBJ2-1; D might be TRBD1 (6 bases). The germline V gene has CDR1 MNHEY and CDR2 SVGAGI. The CDR3 is 15 amino acids. V shed 0 bases and J shed 7 bases, with 13 bases lying between them. CDR3 sequence reads: CASSYSPRDRNEQFF. The CDR3 region has the DNA TGTGCCAGCAGTTACTCCCCTAGAGACAGGAATGAGCAGTTCTTC.

This clone was detected once. A junction end diverges from the germline sequence, so it may reflect a read error. The chain couples TRBV7-7 to TRBJ2-2, with 9 nucleotides matching TRBD1. The CDR3 length is 15 residues. Germline CDR1 and CDR2: SSHAT and FNYEAQ (reference sequence). The CDR3 DNA reads TGTGCTAGCAGCTTAGGGACAGGGTTAACCGGGGAGCTGTTTTTT. Protein: CASSLGTGLTGELFF.

The V gene is TRBV3-1 (or the pseudogene TRBV3-2), the J gene TRBJ2-1, with 7 bases that match TRBD2. The V gene end was trimmed by 2 bases and the J gene end by 5 bases; junction bases not matched to a gene: 12. There are 17 residues in the CDR3. CDR1 is LGHDT, CDR2 YNNKEL, per germline (reference sequence). CDR3 sequence (DNA): TGTGCCAGCAGCCAACTGATGACTAGCCGAGGGGACAATGAGCAGTTCTTC. Translation: CASSQLMTSRGDNEQFF.